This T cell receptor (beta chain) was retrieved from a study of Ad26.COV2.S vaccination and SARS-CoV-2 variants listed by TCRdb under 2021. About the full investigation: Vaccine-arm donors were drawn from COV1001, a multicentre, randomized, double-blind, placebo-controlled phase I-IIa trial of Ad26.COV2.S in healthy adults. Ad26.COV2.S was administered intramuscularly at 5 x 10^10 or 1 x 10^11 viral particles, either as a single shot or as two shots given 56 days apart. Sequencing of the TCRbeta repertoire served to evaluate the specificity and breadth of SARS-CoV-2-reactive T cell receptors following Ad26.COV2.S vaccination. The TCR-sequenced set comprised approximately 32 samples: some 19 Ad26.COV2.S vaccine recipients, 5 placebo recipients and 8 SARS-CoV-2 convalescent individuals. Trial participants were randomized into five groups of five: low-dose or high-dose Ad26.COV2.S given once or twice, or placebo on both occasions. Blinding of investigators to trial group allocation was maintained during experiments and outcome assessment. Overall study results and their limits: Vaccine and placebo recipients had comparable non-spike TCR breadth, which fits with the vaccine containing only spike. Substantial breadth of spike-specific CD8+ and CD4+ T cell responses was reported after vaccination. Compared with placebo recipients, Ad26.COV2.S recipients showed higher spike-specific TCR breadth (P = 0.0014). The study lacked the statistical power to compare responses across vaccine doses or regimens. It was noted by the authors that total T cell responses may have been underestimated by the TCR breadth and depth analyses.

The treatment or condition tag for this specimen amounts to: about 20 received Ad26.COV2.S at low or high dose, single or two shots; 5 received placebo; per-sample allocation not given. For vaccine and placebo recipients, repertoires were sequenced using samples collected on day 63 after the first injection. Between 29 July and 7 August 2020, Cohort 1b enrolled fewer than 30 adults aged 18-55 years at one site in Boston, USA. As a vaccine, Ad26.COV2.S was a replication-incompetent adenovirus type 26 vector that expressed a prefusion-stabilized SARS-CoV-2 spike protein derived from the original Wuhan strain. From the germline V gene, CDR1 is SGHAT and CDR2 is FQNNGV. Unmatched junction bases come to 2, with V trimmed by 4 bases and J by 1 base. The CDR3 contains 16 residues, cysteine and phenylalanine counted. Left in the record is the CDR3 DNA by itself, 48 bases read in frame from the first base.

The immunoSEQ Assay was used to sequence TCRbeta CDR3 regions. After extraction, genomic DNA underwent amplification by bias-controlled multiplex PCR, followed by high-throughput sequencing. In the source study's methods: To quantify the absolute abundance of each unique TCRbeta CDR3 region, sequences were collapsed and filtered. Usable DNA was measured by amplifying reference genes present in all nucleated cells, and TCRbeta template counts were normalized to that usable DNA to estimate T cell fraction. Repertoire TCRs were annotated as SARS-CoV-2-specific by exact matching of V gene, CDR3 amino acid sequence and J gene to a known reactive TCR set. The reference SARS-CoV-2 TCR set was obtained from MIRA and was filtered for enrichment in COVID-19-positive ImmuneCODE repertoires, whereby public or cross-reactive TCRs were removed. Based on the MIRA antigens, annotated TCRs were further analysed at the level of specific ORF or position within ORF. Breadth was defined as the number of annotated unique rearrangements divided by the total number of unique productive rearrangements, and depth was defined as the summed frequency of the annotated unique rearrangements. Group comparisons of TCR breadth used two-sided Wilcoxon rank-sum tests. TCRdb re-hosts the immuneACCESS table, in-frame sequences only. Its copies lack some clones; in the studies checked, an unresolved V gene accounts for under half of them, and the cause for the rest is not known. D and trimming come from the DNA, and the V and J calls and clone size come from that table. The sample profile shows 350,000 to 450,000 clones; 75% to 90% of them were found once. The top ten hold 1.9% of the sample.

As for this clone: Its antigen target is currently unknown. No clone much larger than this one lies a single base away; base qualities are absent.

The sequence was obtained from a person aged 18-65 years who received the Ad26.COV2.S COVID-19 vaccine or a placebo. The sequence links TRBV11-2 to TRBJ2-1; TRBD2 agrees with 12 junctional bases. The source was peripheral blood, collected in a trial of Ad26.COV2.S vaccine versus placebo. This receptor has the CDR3 CASSSLAGGSYNEQFF. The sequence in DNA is TGTGCCAGCAGCTCCCTAGCGGGAGGGTCCTACAATGAGCAGTTCTTC.